The 27 T cell receptor beta chains reported below all come from one sample, sequenced in a study of siplizumab effects on memory and regulatory T cells. Profiling relied on immunoSEQ multiplex PCR, and the TCRdb table lists in-frame clones only, not all of them. The sample includes 90,000 to 120,000 clones, over 90% of them seen just once. The sequenced sample was Tregs sorted from blood. The receptors originated from a human donor in good health.

The chain employs TRBV29-1 and TRBJ1-3; D unresolved. Trimming pared 7 bases from V and 0 bases from J, leaving 7 bases between. The germline gives CDR1 SQVTM, CDR2 ANQGSEA. This CDR3 comprises 12 residues. The CDR3 region has the DNA TGCAGCGCCTGCAACTCTGGAAACACCATATATTTT. It specifies CSACNSGNTIYF. Filled out from reference TRBV29-1 and TRBJ1-3, the complete variable domain reads SAVISQKPSRDICQRGTSLTIQCQVDSQVTMMFWYRQQPGQSLTLIATANQGSEATYESGFVIDKFPISRPNLTFSTLTVSNMSPEDSSIYLCSACNSGNTIYFGEGSWLTVV.

J is TRBJ2-2 and V is TRBV10-3; TRBD1 might be the D (6 bases). The CDR3 loop spans 14 amino acids. V gave up 5 bases and J gave up 2 bases, with 9 bases separating them. Germline loops: CDR1 ENHRY, CDR2 SYGVKD. This CDR3 is CAISPDRNTGELFF. The CDR3 bases are TGTGCCATCAGTCCGGACAGAAACACCGGGGAGCTGTTTTTT.

This clone was found a few times. The V call is TRBV19, the J call TRBJ1-2; D not resolved. The length of the CDR3 is 13 residues. V was cut by 0 bases and J by 8 bases, with 10 bases left in between. Germline V lookup: CDR1 LNHDA, CDR2 SQIVND (reference sequence). The CDR3 DNA follows: TGTGCCAGTAGTATAGACTCCGGCCTCGGCTACACCTTC. Its translation: CASSIDSGLGYTF.

The chain carries TRBV19 and TRBJ1-5, with 10 bases that match TRBD1. After removal of 8 bases from V and 6 bases from J, the junction contained 10 bases not matched to a gene. CDR1 is LNHDA, CDR2 SQIVND, per germline (reference sequence). This CDR3 comprises 15 residues. The CDR3: CASQGGDRGLQPQHF. The CDR3, as DNA: TGTGCCAGTCAAGGCGGAGACAGGGGGCTTCAGCCCCAGCATTTT.

The CDR3 loop reads CATSRDLSGTGNTIYF. CDR3 DNA: TGTGCCACCAGCAGAGATCTGTCGGGAACTGGAAACACCATATATTTT. The chain links TRBV15 to TRBJ1-3; D not certain. The CDR3 spans 16 residues. V lost 0 bases and J lost 2, with 11 bases in between. Germline V lookup: CDR1 LNHNV, CDR2 YYDKDF (reference sequence).

The gene calls are TRBV29-1 and TRBJ1-1, with 8 bases matching TRBD1. This CDR3 comprises 12 residues. Germline-derived CDR1 and CDR2 are SQVTM and ANQGSEA. The trim removed 6 bases at V and 4 bases at J, leaving 4 bases unmatched. Here the CDR3 reads CSVDRGFTEAFF. As DNA, the CDR3 is TGCAGCGTCGACAGGGGTTTCACTGAAGCTTTCTTT.

The rearrangement links TRBV7-6 to TRBJ2-6; possible D gene TRBD1, 6 bases. Per germline, CDR1 SGHVS and CDR2 FNYEAQ. V lost 2 bases to trimming and J lost 3 bases, with 11 bases between them. The CDR3 spans 16 residues. CDR3 sequence reads: CASSLQGIVGANVLTF. In DNA, the CDR3 is TGTGCCAGCAGCTTACAGGGGATCGTTGGGGCCAACGTCCTGACTTTC.

This clone was observed once. The chain's CDR3 is CSGTRGSSYNEQFF. In nucleotides, the CDR3 is TGCAGCGGCACCCGTGGTAGCTCCTACAATGAGCAGTTCTTC. V is TRBV29-1 and J is TRBJ2-1; D call uncertain. Germline V gene lookup returns CDR1 SQVTM and CDR2 ANQGSEA. Trimming shortened V by 7 bases and J by 0 bases, and 13 bases separated the two germline ends. This CDR3 spans 14 amino acids.

The chain couples TRBV30 to TRBJ2-3, with unresolved D. The CDR3 runs 15 residues. From germline, CDR1 is GTSNPN and CDR2 SVGIG (reference sequence). The V end was cut by 0 bases, the J end by 0 bases, with 10 bases between. CDR3: CAWSVGDASTDTQYF. In nucleotides, the CDR3 is TGTGCCTGGAGTGTGGGCGATGCGAGCACAGATACGCAGTATTTT.

This chain uses TRBV5-4 with TRBJ1-2; TRBD1 agrees at 7 bases. Per the germline V gene, CDR1 is SGHNT and CDR2 is YYREEE (reference sequence). The CDR3 is 15 residues long. J was trimmed by 8 bases and V by 0 bases; bases with no gene match: 10. CDR3 sequence: CASSLDIPDREGYTF. CDR3 DNA sequence: TGTGCCAGCAGCTTGGACATCCCAGACAGGGAAGGCTACACCTTC.

This sequence joins TRBV29-1 and TRBJ2-7, with a weak D call TRBD2 (6 bases). The CDR3 is 13 amino acids. The V and J ends lost 5 bases and 3 bases respectively, with 14 bases between them. The germline V gene has CDR1 SQVTM and CDR2 ANQGSEA. The CDR3 region has the DNA TGCAGCGTTTCGCGGGACCTCGGCTACGAGCAGTACTTC. Translation: CSVSRDLGYEQYF.

This rearrangement joins TRBV19 to TRBJ2-3, with D uncertain. V was pared by 8 bases and J by 0 bases, with 6 bases between. CDR3 length equals 12 residues. Germline V gene lookup returns CDR1 LNHDA and CDR2 SQIVND (reference sequence). CDR3 region: CASSPSTDTQYF. CDR3 bases: TGTGCCAGTTCACCAAGCACAGATACGCAGTATTTT.

V and J are TRBV28 and TRBJ1-2, with unresolved D. Germline assignment: CDR1 MDHEN and CDR2 SYDVKM. V lost 7 bases and J lost 7, with 16 bases in between. The CDR3 is 13 residues long. The CDR3 sequence: CASTTLFGSGYTF. CDR3 nucleotides: TGTGCCAGCACCACCCTTTTTGGGTCTGGCTACACCTTC.

The rearrangement uses TRBV19 and TRBJ2-5; D call uncertain. The CDR3 covers 12 residues. Germline CDR1 reads LNHDA; CDR2 reads SQIVND (reference sequence). Trimming took off 3 bases at V and 5 bases at J, with 7 bases between the two ends. CDR3 sequence reads: CASSMARETQYF. The CDR3 nucleotides are TGTGCCAGTAGTATGGCTCGGGAGACCCAGTACTTC.

The V gene is TRBV27, the J gene TRBJ2-5; TRBD2 matches 7 bases. In germline, CDR1 is MNHEY, CDR2 SMNVEV (reference sequence). V shed 1 base and J 3 bases; nucleotides not matched to a gene: 2. The CDR3 consists of 14 residues. The DNA for the CDR3 is TGTGCCAGCAGTTTATGGGCGGGGGAAGAGACCCAGTACTTC. Translating it yields CASSLWAGEETQYF.

The chain uses TRBV27 and TRBJ2-1, with TRBD2 as a possible D gene (7 bases). From germline, CDR1 is MNHEY and CDR2 SMNVEV (reference sequence). The CDR3 is 15 residues long. V was trimmed by 8 bases and J by 3 bases, leaving 17 bases between them. In nucleotides, the CDR3 is TGTGCCAGCCAGAAGGGGGAGGGGTACTACAATGAGCAGTTCTTC. This encodes CASQKGEGYYNEQFF.

The chain is built from TRBV6-4 and TRBJ1-2; the D is unclear. The ends were cut back, 6 bases at V and 4 bases at J, with 12 bases in the middle. Germline V lookup: CDR1 MRHNA, CDR2 SNTAGT. The CDR3 loop spans 13 amino acids. CDR3 DNA sequence: TGTGCCAGCAGAGGAGGGCTCGGCTATGGCTACACCTTC. Translation gives CASRGGLGYGYTF.

The chain employs TRBV4-2 and TRBJ1-2; D not resolved. CDR1 is LGHNA and CDR2 is YNFKEQ in the germline V gene. The CDR3 runs to 16 residues. V was pared by 4 bases and J by 3 bases, with 18 bases between. For the CDR3, the DNA is TGTGCCAGCAGCCCCGAGGTTACCACGGTTTACTATGGCTACACCTTC. It encodes CASSPEVTTVYYGYTF.

The chain links TRBV6-5 to TRBJ1-5; 9 bases map to TRBD1. CDR3 length: 14 residues. Trimming took 6 bases from V and 4 from J; bases not matched to a gene: 4. CDR1 MNHEY and CDR2 SVGAGI come from the germline V gene. The CDR3 DNA reads TGTGCCAGCAGGAGGACAGGGGCGAATCAGCCCCAGCATTTT. Translation: CASRRTGANQPQHF.

The CDR3 here is CASSLGRETQYF. CDR3 in DNA: TGTGCCAGCAGCTTGGGGAGGGAGACCCAGTACTTC. The chain combines TRBV11-2 with TRBJ2-5; a possible D gene is TRBD2 (6 bases). V dropped 3 bases and J dropped 5 bases, with 7 bases sitting between them. This CDR3 comprises 12 residues. CDR1 and CDR2 (germline): SGHAT, FQNNGV.

This chain joins TRBV6-5 and TRBJ2-7; D remains ambiguous. Germline CDR1 is MNHEY and CDR2 is SVGAGI. The CDR3 is made up of 12 amino acids. The V end was cut by 3 bases, the J end by 2 bases, with 5 bases between. This CDR3 reads CASSYRTYEQYF. CDR3 DNA: TGTGCCAGCAGTTATAGAACCTACGAGCAGTACTTC.

V is TRBV5-1 and J is TRBJ2-6; D is possibly TRBD1 (5 bases). CDR3 length: 15 residues. From germline, CDR1 is SGHRS and CDR2 YFSETQ. Trimming took 0 bases from V and 6 from J, leaving 10 bases between them. This chain's CDR3 is CASSLGQGEANVLTF. Written as DNA, the CDR3 is TGCGCCAGCAGCTTGGGGCAGGGCGAGGCCAACGTCCTGACTTTC.

The chain uses TRBV6-5 and TRBJ1-4; possibly TRBD1 for D (5 bases). The CDR3 totals 15 residues. The germline V gene encodes CDR1 MNHEY and CDR2 SVGAGI. The germline V and J ends were trimmed by 6 bases and 3 bases, with 14 bases remaining between them. The CDR3 DNA follows: TGTGCCAGCAGGCCGTTGGGGGTCCCTAATGAAAAACTGTTTTTT. It encodes CASRPLGVPNEKLFF.

This clone was recorded a few times. The chain combines TRBV18 with TRBJ2-3; 9 bases are shared with TRBD2. V dropped 5 bases and J dropped 0; count of bases not matched to a gene: 15. The V gene's germline CDR1 is KGHSH and CDR2 LQKENI. This CDR3 is 19 amino acids long. DNA for the CDR3: TGTGCCAGCTCATCACAAACCACAACTAGCGGGCGTAGCACAGATACGCAGTATTTT. This sequence encodes CASSSQTTTSGRSTDTQYF.

A few counts support this clone. The rearrangement links TRBV19 to TRBJ1-3; D remains ambiguous. The CDR3 extends over 14 amino acids. Trimming stripped 4 bases from V and 4 bases from J, with 11 bases between. Germline V gene sequence: CDR1 LNHDA, CDR2 SQIVND (reference sequence). CDR3 DNA: TGTGCCAGTAGTACGACATCGACAGGAAACACCATATATTTT. This codes for CASSTTSTGNTIYF.

The chain links TRBV18 to TRBJ2-5; the D gene is possibly TRBD1 (6 bases). Germline lookup yields CDR1 KGHSH and CDR2 LQKENI. The V and J ends lost 2 bases and 7 bases respectively, with 11 bases between them. The CDR3 runs 13 residues. The CDR3 coding sequence is TGTGCCAGCTCACCAACAGGGTCGGGGACCCAGTACTTC. This codes for CASSPTGSGTQYF.

The genes are TRBV7-9 and TRBJ2-6; 8 positions match TRBD2. This CDR3 contains 19 residues. The V and J ends lost 2 bases and 3 bases, in that order; junction bases with no gene match: 12. Germline values: CDR1 SEHNR, CDR2 FQNEAQ (reference sequence). The CDR3 DNA reads TGTGCCAGCAGCTTACCCAAGACCGGGAGGGACTTTGGGGCCAACGTCCTGACTTTC. It is translated as CASSLPKTGRDFGANVLTF.